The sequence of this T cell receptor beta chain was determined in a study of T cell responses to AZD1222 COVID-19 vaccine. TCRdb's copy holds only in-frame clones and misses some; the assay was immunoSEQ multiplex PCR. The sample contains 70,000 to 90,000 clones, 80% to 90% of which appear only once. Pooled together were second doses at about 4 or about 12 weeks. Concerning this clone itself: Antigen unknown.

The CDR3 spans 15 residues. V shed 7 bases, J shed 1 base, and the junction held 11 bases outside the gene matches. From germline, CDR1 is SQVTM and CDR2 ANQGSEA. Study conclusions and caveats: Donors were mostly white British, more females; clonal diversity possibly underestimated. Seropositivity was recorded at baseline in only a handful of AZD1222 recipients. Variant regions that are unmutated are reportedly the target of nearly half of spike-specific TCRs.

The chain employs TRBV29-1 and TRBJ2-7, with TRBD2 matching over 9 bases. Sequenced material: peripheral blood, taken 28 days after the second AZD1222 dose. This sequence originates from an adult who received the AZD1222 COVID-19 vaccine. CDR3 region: CSAFHSGGSSYEQYF. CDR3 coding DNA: TGCAGCGCCTTTCATAGCGGGGGAAGTTCCTACGAGCAGTACTTC.